The TCR beta chain described here comes from a study of shared clonotypes between healthy human individuals. This clone was picked up a small number of times. Data came from immunoSEQ multiplex PCR; TCRdb stores just in-frame clones and leaves some out. Among roughly 700,000 clones listed, approximately 74% were seen once. The germline gives CDR1 SGHRS, CDR2 YFSETQ. Trimming removed 4 bases at V and 5 bases at J, with 16 bases between. The CDR3 loop spans 15 amino acids. The genes are TRBV5-1 and TRBJ2-1; D is undetermined. The specimen was memory CD4+ T cells sorted from blood. The subset here: CD45RA-negative fraction. This TCR derives from a woman in her thirties in good health. The CDR3 nucleotides read TGCGCCAGCAGCCCTTTCGGTGGGCGTAACAATGAGCAGTTCTTC. It yields the protein CASSPFGGRNNEQFF.